This T cell receptor beta chain is from a study of OX40 agonist ivuxolimab in advanced cancers. Whole-study context: It was ivuxolimab, an agonistic anti-OX40 (CD134) antibody, that patients were treated with. Enrolled patients in dose escalation had cancers that were hepatocellular carcinoma, melanoma, renal cell or head and neck cancer.

General observations from the study: At 0.1 to 3.0 mg/kg and by week 6, clonal expansion occurred in CD4+ and CD8+ blood T cells.

Sequenced by immunoSEQ multiplex PCR; TCRdb stores in-frame clones only, minus some. Here the sample spans about 31,000 clones, roughly 80% being singletons. V trimming: 4 bases; J trimming: 1 base; junction bases outside the gene matches: 8. CDR1 MNHEY and CDR2 SMNVEV come from the germline V gene (reference sequence). This CDR3 region has 16 residues. Regarding this clone: The antigen remains unidentified.

The chain combines TRBV27 with TRBJ2-5, with 8 nucleotides matching TRBD2. The receptor comes from an adult with an advanced solid tumor such as melanoma, head and neck, liver or kidney cancer. Here the sequenced sample was CD4+ or CD8+ T cells sorted from blood, taken in a trial of the OX40 agonist ivuxolimab. CDR3 amino acids: CASSSLPLAAQETQYF. CDR3 nucleotide sequence: TGTGCCAGCAGTTCGCTACCACTAGCGGCCCAAGAGACCCAGTACTTC.